The sample holds many counts of the clone carrying this T cell receptor (beta chain). The antigen is unknown. These data come from a study of CD8+CD57+ T cells in acquired aplastic anemia. Those patients picked for sequencing had displayed CD8+CD57+ cell expansion on flow cytometry. The enrolled patients all had severe acquired aplastic anemia. The blood sampling took place in patients who had so far received no therapy. The use of genomic DNA as template underpinned the TCR beta VDJ and CDR3 profiling. Each CDR3 protein gets one entry after TCRdb re-called the reads with MiXCR. The repertoire includes 400,000 to 600,000 distinct CDR3 sequences, about a third of them detected once, and 0.82% sits in the top ten. Overall study findings and caveats: Researchers report that some 31 CD8+ CDR3 sequences appeared in both patients and controls.

The sequencing sample was made of sorted CD4+, CD8+, or CD8+CD57+ T cells (not recorded which) from PBMCs. This TCR was recovered from a human donor with aplastic anemia.

The CDR3 is CASRYIGTYYGYTF. CDR3 DNA: TGTGCCAGCAGATATATTGGGACATACTATGGCTACACCTTC. The rearrangement links TRBV2 to TRBJ1-2, with D perhaps TRBD1 (6 bases). Deletions cut 6 bases from V and 3 bases from J, with 14 bases between. The CDR3 has 14 residues. Germline V lookup: CDR1 SNHLY, CDR2 FYNNEI.